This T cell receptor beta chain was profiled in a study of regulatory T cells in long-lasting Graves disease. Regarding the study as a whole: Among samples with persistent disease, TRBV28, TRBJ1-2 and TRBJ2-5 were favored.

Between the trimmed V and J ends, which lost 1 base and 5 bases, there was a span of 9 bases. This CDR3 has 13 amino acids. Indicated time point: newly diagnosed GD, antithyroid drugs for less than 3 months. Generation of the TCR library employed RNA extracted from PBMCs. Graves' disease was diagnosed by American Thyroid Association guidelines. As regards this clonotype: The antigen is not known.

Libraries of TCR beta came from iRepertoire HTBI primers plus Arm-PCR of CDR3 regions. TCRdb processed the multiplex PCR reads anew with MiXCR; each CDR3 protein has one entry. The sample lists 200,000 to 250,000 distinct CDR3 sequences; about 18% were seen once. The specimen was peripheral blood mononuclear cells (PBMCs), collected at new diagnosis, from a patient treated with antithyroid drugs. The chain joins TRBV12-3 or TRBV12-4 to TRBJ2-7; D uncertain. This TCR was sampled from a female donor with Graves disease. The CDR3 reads CASSLDLQDEQYF. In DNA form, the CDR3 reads TGTGCCAGCAGTTTAGACCTTCAAGACGAGCAGTACTTC.